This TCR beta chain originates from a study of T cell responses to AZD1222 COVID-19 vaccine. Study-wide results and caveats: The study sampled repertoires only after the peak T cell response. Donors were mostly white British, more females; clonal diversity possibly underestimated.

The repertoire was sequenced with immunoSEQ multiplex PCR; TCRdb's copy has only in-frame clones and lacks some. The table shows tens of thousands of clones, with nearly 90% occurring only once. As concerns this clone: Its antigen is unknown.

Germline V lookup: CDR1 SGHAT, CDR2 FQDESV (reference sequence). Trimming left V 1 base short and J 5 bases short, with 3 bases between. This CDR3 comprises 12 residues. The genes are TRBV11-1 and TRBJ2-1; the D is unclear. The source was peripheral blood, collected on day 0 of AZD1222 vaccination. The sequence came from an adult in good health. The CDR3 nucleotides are TGTGCCAGCAGCTTAGAAAACAATGAGCAGTTCTTC. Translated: CASSLENNEQFF.